This T cell receptor (beta chain) appears in the sequencing data of a study of blood T cell repertoires in COVID-19. Study as a whole: In each case, the material was cDNA or gDNA derived from T cells, B-cell-depleted T cells, or PBMCs.

Profiled with immunoSEQ multiplex PCR; TCRdb holds only in-frame clones, not every one. Of nearly 80,000 clones listed, roughly 80% are singletons. Germline loops: CDR1 MNHEY, CDR2 SVGAGI. The CDR3 is 15 amino acids. V lost 4 bases, J lost 7 bases, and 8 bases stayed unmatched. Material for sequencing was peripheral blood. The chain carries TRBV6-5 and TRBJ2-1, with 9 bases matching TRBD2. The receptor was derived from a woman in her sixties or seventies with acute or convalescent COVID-19. CDR3 coding DNA: TGTGCCAGCAGTTCAATAGCGGGAGTCGGGAATGAGCAGTTCTTC. Amino acid sequence: CASSSIAGVGNEQFF.